The clone carrying this TCR beta chain was recorded only once. Its target is unknown. These data originate in a study of OX40 agonist ivuxolimab in advanced cancers. Produced via immunoSEQ multiplex PCR; TCRdb's table is partial and in-frame only. The sample yields about 19,000 clones, 79% seen once. The sampling schedule covered blood at baseline, cycle 4 day 1, and cycle 7 day 1. The study's findings and limits: Expanded peripheral T cell antigen specificity was not determined. Clonal expansion by week 6 occurred in CD4+ and CD8+ blood T cells (at 0.1 to 3.0 mg/kg). Patients who responded partially at 0.1-3.0 mg/kg showed clonal expansion ranking among the lowest.

Trimming stripped 1 base from V and 5 bases from J, with 12 bases between. Germline V gene data show CDR1 as SEHNR and CDR2 as FQNEAQ (reference sequence). This CDR3 contains 14 residues. This receptor was identified in an adult with an advanced solid tumor such as melanoma, head and neck, liver or kidney cancer. The rearrangement links TRBV7-9 to TRBJ2-7, with D possibly matching TRBD2 (5 bases). The input for sequencing was CD4+ or CD8+ T cells sorted from blood, taken in a trial of the OX40 agonist ivuxolimab. The CDR3 DNA reads as TGTGCCAGCAGCTTAGGCGGGCTGGACCACGAGCAGTACTTC. Its translation: CASSLGGLDHEQYF.